A single sample gave rise to the 22 T cell receptor beta chains below, sequenced in a study of T-cell reconstitution after alpha-beta-depleted transplantation in children. Library preparation (for TCRbeta) was performed with unique molecular identifiers. Each CDR3 protein is one row after TCRdb ran MiXCR on the PCR reads. The repertoire includes about 540,000 distinct CDR3 sequences, approximately 20% of them detected once, and 2.5% to 3.5% sits in the top ten. The sample was PBMCs from the stem cell graft donor, taken from the stem cell graft. These receptors were taken from a human donor who donated a stem cell graft to a child with acute lymphoblastic leukemia.

This clonotype was counted a few times. The V and J genes are TRBV10-1 and TRBJ2-1; D not resolved. Germline CDR1 WNHNN, CDR2 SYGVQD (reference sequence). The CDR3 has 11 amino acids. Between the trimmed V and J ends, which lost 3 bases and 13 bases, there was a span of 10 bases. This chain's CDR3 is CASSESRIQFF. The CDR3 DNA follows: TGCGCCAGCAGTGAATCGAGGATCCAGTTCTTC.

This clonotype has just a few counts. The chain carries TRBV20-1 and TRBJ2-7; 10 bases are a match to TRBD2. There are 12 residues in the CDR3. Germline V gene lookup returns CDR1 DFQATT and CDR2 SNEGSKA (reference sequence). J gave up 4 bases and V 8 bases, and 5 bases lay outside the gene matches. CDR3 sequence (DNA): TGCAGTATGACTAGCGGGTCGTACGAGCAGTACTTC. Translating gives CSMTSGSYEQYF.

The V and J genes are TRBV5-1 and TRBJ1-2; no reliable D call. The CDR3 runs to 12 residues. From germline, CDR1 is SGHRS and CDR2 YFSETQ. Trimming shortened V by 3 bases and J by 5 bases, and 8 bases separated the two germline ends. The CDR3 reads CASSSEVYGYTF. The CDR3 DNA is TGCGCCAGCAGCTCGGAGGTATATGGCTACACCTTC.

The chain joins TRBV5-1 to TRBJ1-6, with a weak D call TRBD1 (6 bases). CDR3 size: 14 residues. The germline gives CDR1 SGHRS, CDR2 YFSETQ. Trimming removed 6 bases from V and 6 bases from J, with 13 bases in between. The CDR3 coding sequence is TGCGCCAGCACGGGACACGGGGGTAATTCACCCCTCCACTTT. Its protein product is CASTGHGGNSPLHF.

The V call is TRBV6-4, the J call TRBJ1-2; no firm D call. V lost 3 bases, J lost 4 bases, and 9 bases lay in between. CDR1 is MRHNA, CDR2 SNTAGT, per germline. The CDR3 loop spans 13 amino acids. CDR3 bases: TGTGCCAGCAGTGATTTCGCAGGCTATGGCTACACCTTC. Its protein is CASSDFAGYGYTF.

Only a few counts were recorded for this clonotype. The chain is built from TRBV19 and TRBJ2-1; D is possibly TRBD1 (6 bases). V was trimmed by 0 bases and J by 4 bases, leaving 10 bases between them. CDR1 LNHDA and CDR2 SQIVND come from the germline V gene (reference sequence). This CDR3 region has 15 residues. CDR3 region: CASSIDQGRYNEQFF. For the CDR3, the DNA is TGTGCCAGTAGTATAGACCAGGGGCGGTACAATGAGCAGTTCTTC.

This clonotype occurred a few times. The rearrangement uses TRBV27 and TRBJ1-2; TRBD1 agrees at 8 bases. The CDR3 sequence is 15 residues long. The V gene's germline CDR1 is MNHEY and CDR2 SMNVEV (reference sequence). The V segment lost 6 bases and the J segment 6 bases; nucleotides outside the gene matches: 12. The CDR3 DNA sequence: TGTGCCAGCAGACTCTGGACAGGGTCGTTGAATGGCTACACCTTC. Protein: CASRLWTGSLNGYTF.

The table lists this clonotype with a few counts. The chain combines TRBV20-1 with TRBJ2-7, with D uncertain. V lost 1 base and J lost 0, with 10 bases in between. Germline V gene data show CDR1 as DFQATT and CDR2 as SNEGSKA (reference sequence). The CDR3 length is 14 residues. The CDR3 coding sequence is TGCAGTGCTAGAGCCTCGGCCCCCTCCTACGAGCAGTACTTC. Amino acid sequence: CSARASAPSYEQYF.

Only a few counts were recorded for this clonotype. The chain recombines TRBV10-1 with TRBJ2-1; TRBD1 is a possible D gene (5 bases). This CDR3 has 15 amino acids. Between the trimmed V and J ends, which lost 4 bases and 1 base, there was a span of 11 bases. Germline V gene sequence: CDR1 WNHNN, CDR2 SYGVQD (reference sequence). Here the CDR3 reads CASSGSPGSYNEQFF. CDR3 nucleotide sequence: TGCGCCAGCAGTGGATCTCCAGGGTCCTACAATGAGCAGTTCTTC.

The chain combines TRBV7-3 with TRBJ2-4; 9 nucleotides match TRBD2. Germline V gene lookup returns CDR1 SGHTA and CDR2 FQGTGA. This CDR3 is built from 16 residues. Losses at the gene ends were 3 bases for V and 3 bases for J; bases not matched to a gene: 6. The chain's CDR3 is CASSLLAGVGKNIQYF. The CDR3 DNA is TGTGCCAGCAGCTTGTTAGCGGGAGTAGGCAAAAACATTCAGTACTTC.

This clonotype was found a few times. The chain combines TRBV29-1 with TRBJ1-2, with a possible D match to TRBD1 (6 bases). In germline, CDR1 is SQVTM, CDR2 ANQGSEA. V was shortened by 6 bases and J by 5 bases, with 13 bases between the two germline ends. CDR3 size: 12 residues. As DNA, the CDR3 is TGCAGCGTCGGACAGAGTTTATATGGCTACACCTTC. Translating gives CSVGQSLYGYTF.

This clonotype was seen a few times. This chain uses TRBV27 with TRBJ2-3; D might be TRBD1 (5 bases). The CDR3 has 14 residues. Germline CDR1 reads MNHEY; CDR2 reads SMNVEV (reference sequence). V lost 2 bases and J 2 bases, leaving 8 bases between the germline ends. CDR3 sequence reads: CASSLQGPTDTQYF. The CDR3, as DNA: TGTGCCAGCAGTTTACAGGGCCCCACAGATACGCAGTATTTT.

This clonotype was seen a few times. The J gene is TRBJ2-6, the V gene TRBV29-1; a weak D match, TRBD1 (5 bases). Looked up from germline, CDR1 is SQVTM and CDR2 is ANQGSEA. The V gene lost 4 bases and the J gene lost 2 bases, with 15 bases spanning the gap. This CDR3 contains 16 residues. The CDR3: CSVAPGYGPGANVLTF. DNA for the CDR3: TGCAGCGTTGCACCAGGGTATGGTCCTGGGGCCAACGTCCTGACTTTC.

This clonotype was picked up a small number of times. The J gene is TRBJ1-1, the V gene TRBV20-1; perhaps TRBD1 as D (5 bases). The CDR3 is 13 residues long. The germline V gene has CDR1 DFQATT and CDR2 SNEGSKA (reference sequence). Trimming shortened V by 0 bases and J by 7 bases, and 12 bases separated the two germline ends. CDR3 region: CSARDSGGDEAFF. In nucleotides, the CDR3 is TGCAGTGCTAGAGATAGTGGAGGGGATGAAGCTTTCTTT.

This clonotype was seen only a few times. This chain joins TRBV5-6 and TRBJ1-1; 10 bases match TRBD1. This CDR3 contains 15 residues. V shed 5 bases and J 5 bases; nucleotides not matched to a gene: 9. Germline V lookup: CDR1 SGHDT, CDR2 YYEEEE. The CDR3 DNA reads as TGTGCCAGCAGGTTTGTTGGGACAGGGGCTACTGAAGCTTTCTTT. The encoded protein is CASRFVGTGATEAFF.

The sample holds a few counts of this clonotype. The genes are TRBV20-1 and TRBJ2-3, with 9 positions matching TRBD2. With 5 bases clipped from V and 3 bases from J, the junction kept 6 bases outside the gene matches. This CDR3 has 14 residues. Germline assignment: CDR1 DFQATT and CDR2 SNEGSKA (reference sequence). The CDR3 sequence: CSAHPGLATDTQYF. The CDR3 nucleotides read TGCAGTGCTCATCCGGGACTAGCTACAGATACGCAGTATTTT.

The chain couples TRBV12-3 or TRBV12-4 to TRBJ1-1; D uncertain. CDR3 length: 14 residues. Trimming took 8 bases from V and 11 from J, leaving 24 bases between them. CDR3 loop: CASVWASGQLGAFF. CDR3 coding DNA: TGTGCCAGCGTATGGGCGAGTGGGCAGTTAGGCGCTTTCTTT.

The chain employs TRBV30 and TRBJ1-1, with D tentatively TRBD1 (5 bases). There are 15 residues in the CDR3. CDR1 and CDR2 (germline): GTSNPN, SVGIG (reference sequence). With 6 bases removed from V and 1 base from J, the gap between germline ends came to 18 bases. CDR3 in DNA: TGTGCCTGTACACCGCAGGGAACGAAGAACACTGAAGCTTTCTTT. This codes for CACTPQGTKNTEAFF.

The rearrangement links TRBV10-3 to TRBJ2-1; TRBD2 might be the D (5 bases). CDR1 and CDR2 (germline): ENHRY, SYGVKD. Trimming left V 2 bases short and J 5 bases short, with 13 bases between. CDR3 length equals 15 residues. The CDR3 sequence is CAISEPRTGDNEQFF. CDR3 DNA sequence: TGTGCCATCAGTGAGCCCCGGACTGGAGACAATGAGCAGTTCTTC.

The chain joins TRBV12-3 or TRBV12-4 to TRBJ1-1; no clear D. CDR3 length: 11 residues. The V end lost 4 bases, the J end lost 3 bases, and 3 bases lay between the germline ends. The CDR3 reads CASSYHTEAFF. The CDR3 DNA follows: TGTGCCAGCAGTTACCACACTGAAGCTTTCTTT.

This clonotype was observed a handful of times. The chain has TRBV7-9 and TRBJ1-4; D perhaps matches TRBD1 (6 bases). The V gene's germline CDR1 is SEHNR and CDR2 FQNEAQ (reference sequence). The CDR3 covers 14 residues. The V end lost 5 bases, the J end lost 8 bases, and 15 bases lay between the germline ends. The CDR3 here is CASSPTTGGEKLFF. The CDR3 nucleotides read TGTGCCAGCAGCCCCACGACAGGAGGAGAAAAACTGTTTTTT. Filled out from reference TRBV7-9 and TRBJ1-4, the complete variable domain reads DTGVSQNPRHKITKRGQNVTFRCDPISEHNRLYWYRQTLGQGPEFLTYFQNEAQLEKSRLLSDRFSAERPKGSFSTLEIQRTEQGDSAMYLCASSPTTGGEKLFFGSGTQLSVL.

This clonotype came up a few times. The J gene is TRBJ2-7, the V gene TRBV5-1, with D perhaps TRBD1 or TRBD2 (5 bases each). Trimming took 5 bases from V and 2 from J, leaving 17 bases between them. Germline CDR1 SGHRS, CDR2 YFSETQ. This CDR3 is built from 15 residues. The CDR3, as DNA: TGCGCCAGCAGGGTGGGGCTGGGGGATCCCTACGAGCAGTACTTC. Its translation is CASRVGLGDPYEQYF. Complete variable domain (other parts from reference TRBV5-1 and TRBJ2-7): KAGVTQTPRYLIKTRGQQVTLSCSPISGHRSVSWYQQTPGQGLQFLFEYFSETQRNKGNFPGRFSGRQFSNSRSEMNVSTLELGDSALYLCASRVGLGDPYEQYFGPGTRLTVT.